Each of the 10 T cell receptor beta chains below was sequenced from the same sample in a study of siplizumab effects on memory and regulatory T cells (dated by TCRdb to the late 2010s). Library method: the immunoSEQ multiplex PCR assay. Held by TCRdb, this immuneACCESS table contains in-frame sequences only and omits some clones. Under half of the omission traces to an unresolved V gene where checked; the cause of the rest is unknown. In all, the sample holds about 100,000 clones, and approximately 91% of those were seen once. Clones ranked in the top ten supply 0.13% to 0.15% of the sample. Sequencing used CD4+ T cells sorted from blood. The receptors stem from a human donor in good health.

The chain combines TRBV6-6 with TRBJ1-2; 10 positions match TRBD1. V gave up 5 bases and J gave up 7 bases; unmatched junction bases: 7. This CDR3 is 14 amino acids long. Looked up from germline, CDR1 is MNHNY and CDR2 is SVGAGI (reference sequence). The CDR3 nucleotides are TGTGCCAGCAGTCCAGGGACAGGGGCTGGTGGCTACACCTTC. Translated, it gives CASSPGTGAGGYTF.

This sequence joins TRBV30 and TRBJ2-5; TRBD2 matches at 12 bases. Trimming took 1 base from V and 5 from J; bases not matched to a gene: 8. This CDR3 spans 16 amino acids. Germline V gene sequence: CDR1 GTSNPN, CDR2 SVGIG (reference sequence). CDR3 sequence: CAWSGASGGALETQYF. CDR3 nucleotide sequence: TGTGCCTGGAGTGGGGCTAGCGGGGGGGCCTTGGAGACCCAGTACTTC. The full variable domain, completed using reference TRBV30 and TRBJ2-5, is SQTIHQWPATLVQPVGSPLSLECTVEGTSNPNLYWYRQAAGRGLQLLFYSVGIGQISSEVPQNLSASRPQDRQFILSSKKLLLSDSGFYLCAWSGASGGALETQYFGPGTRLLVL.

The chain joins TRBV19 to TRBJ1-1; a possible D gene is TRBD1 (5 bases). Per the germline V gene, CDR1 is LNHDA and CDR2 is SQIVND (reference sequence). V lost 6 bases and J lost 4, with 15 bases in between. CDR3 size: 14 residues. CDR3 sequence: CASRKYRGGTEAFF. In nucleotides, the CDR3 is TGTGCCAGTAGAAAGTATAGGGGTGGCACTGAAGCTTTCTTT.

This chain connects TRBV28 to TRBJ2-7, with TRBD1 matching 8 bases. CDR1 is MDHEN, CDR2 SYDVKM, per germline. The junction had 3 bases not matched to a gene; V was cut back by 8 bases and J by 0 bases. This CDR3 comprises 13 residues. The CDR3 nucleotides read TGTGCCAGCCGACAGGGGAGCTCCTACGAGCAGTACTTC. Protein sequence: CASRQGSSYEQYF.

The chain links TRBV19 to TRBJ2-2; 7 nucleotides align to TRBD2. CDR3 length: 14 residues. The trim removed 6 bases at V and 4 bases at J, leaving 5 bases unmatched. Germline CDR1 reads LNHDA; CDR2 reads SQIVND (reference sequence). The DNA for the CDR3 is TGTGCCAGTAGGGACCTAGCGGCCACCGGGGAGCTGTTTTTT. Protein: CASRDLAATGELFF. Based on the CDR3 plus reference TRBV19 and TRBJ2-2, the full variable domain is DGGITQSPKYLFRKEGQNVTLSCEQNLNHDAMYWYRQDPGQGLRLIYYSQIVNDFQKGDIAEGYSVSREKKESFPLTVTSAQKNPTAFYLCASRDLAATGELFFGEGSRLTVL.

V and J are TRBV21-1 and TRBJ2-7; the table calls TRBD1, which could not be checked here. TRBV21-1 represents a pseudogene. This CDR3 region has 11 residues. The CDR3 bases are TGTGCCAGCAGCGGGGGGCCAGGGGGGTACTTC. Translating it yields CASSGGPGGYF.

V and J are TRBV9 and TRBJ2-5; 9 positions agree with TRBD2. Germline CDR1 reads SGDLS; CDR2 reads YYNGEE. V gave up 0 bases and J gave up 5 bases; unmatched junction bases: 8. CDR3 length: 16 amino acids. CDR3 nucleotides: TGTGCCAGCAGCGTAGCGGCTAGCGGGGTTTGGGAGACCCAGTACTTC. Residues: CASSVAASGVWETQYF.

The gene calls are TRBV11-2 and TRBJ1-1, with TRBD1 identical over 8 bases. The CDR3 is 13 amino acids. Germline loops: CDR1 SGHAT, CDR2 FQNNGV. The ends lost 4 bases at V and 10 bases at J; junction bases unmatched: 8. As DNA, the CDR3 is TGTGCCAGCAGCTCAGAGCAGGGGGCTTTAGCTTTCTTT. Its protein product is CASSSEQGALAFF.

The J gene is TRBJ1-4, the V gene TRBV11-2; 9 bases line up with TRBD1. The CDR3 spans 16 residues. CDR1 is SGHAT and CDR2 is FQNNGV in the germline V gene. The junction had 10 bases not matched to a gene; V was cut back by 5 bases and J by 6 bases. The CDR3: CASSLRKQGADEKLFF. Here the CDR3 DNA reads TGTGCCAGCAGCCTAAGAAAACAGGGGGCGGATGAAAAACTGTTTTTT.

In its sample, this clone was seen once. The V call is TRBV7-2, the J call TRBJ1-4; tentative D call: TRBD1 (5 bases). The CDR3 is made up of 17 amino acids. CDR1 is SGHTA, CDR2 FQGNSA, per germline. V gave up 5 bases and J gave up 0 bases, with 16 bases separating them. The chain's CDR3 is CASSGETAHSTNEKLFF. CDR3 nucleotides: TGTGCCAGCAGCGGTGAGACAGCCCACTCAACTAATGAAAAACTGTTTTTT.